This TCR beta chain emerged from a study of CD8 T cells in ankylosing spondylitis. Study-wide results and limits: Relatively scarce in peripheral blood, disease-linked clones were CD8+.

The sample holds many counts of this clonotype. What it binds is not known. TCRdb independently ran MiXCR on the 5' RACE reads; one entry per CDR3 protein. The repertoire includes 200,000 to 250,000 distinct CDR3 sequences, over 9.5% of them detected once, and about 19% sits in the top ten. There are 16 residues in the CDR3. Germline lookup yields CDR1 MNHEY and CDR2 SVGAGI. V trimming: 4 bases; J trimming: 5 bases; junction bases outside the gene matches: 6. The origin of this receptor is a male donor with ankylosing spondylitis or in good health (not recorded which). V is TRBV6-5 and J is TRBJ1-6; 9 bases agree with TRBD1. Sample: blood, either unsorted or a sorted T cell fraction (not recorded which). In DNA, the CDR3 is TGTGCCAGCAGTTCGACCCGGGACAGGGATAATTCACCCCTCCACTTT. It translates to CASSSTRDRDNSPLHF.